What follows are 11 T cell receptor beta chains derived from one specimen sequenced in a study of PD-1 blockade in classical Hodgkin lymphoma. Profiling relied on immunoSEQ multiplex PCR, and the TCRdb table lists in-frame clones only, not all of them. The data contain about 54,000 clones, 80% to 95% of them singletons. Every patient was affected by relapse after autologous stem cell transplantation, while exposure to brentuximab vedotin was not uniform. This sample comprised peripheral blood mononuclear cells (PBMCs), obtained before the second cycle of nivolumab. Every receptor here comes from a human donor with classical Hodgkin lymphoma.

The rearrangement links TRBV9 to TRBJ2-2; TRBD2 agrees at 11 bases. Trimming at V came to 0 bases and at J to 3 bases, leaving 4 bases not matched to a gene. The CDR3 has 17 residues. CDR1 is SGDLS and CDR2 is YYNGEE in the germline V gene. This chain's CDR3 is CASSVEGLADHTGELFF. Here the CDR3 DNA reads TGTGCCAGCAGCGTAGAGGGACTAGCGGACCACACCGGGGAGCTGTTTTTT.

This chain joins TRBV11-2 and TRBJ2-7, with unresolved D. Germline CDR1 and CDR2: SGHAT and FQNNGV. This CDR3 has 15 residues. Deletions cut 5 bases from V and 2 bases from J, with 16 bases between. The CDR3 DNA follows: TGTGCCAGCAGCCAACCCCTAGGGAAGACCTACGAGCAGTACTTC. Amino acid sequence: CASSQPLGKTYEQYF.

The V and J genes are TRBV5-4 and TRBJ1-4; 10 bases fit TRBD1. Germline loops: CDR1 SGHNT, CDR2 YYREEE (reference sequence). CDR3 length: 19 residues. With V trimmed by 4 bases and J by 2 bases, 14 bases remained unmatched. CDR3 DNA sequence: TGTGCCAGCAGCCCAGGGACAGGGGCCGGGATGGGCACTAATGAAAAACTGTTTTTT. This sequence encodes CASSPGTGAGMGTNEKLFF.

V and J are TRBV6-6 and TRBJ1-6, with 9 nucleotides matching TRBD1. In germline, CDR1 is MNHNY, CDR2 SVGAGI (reference sequence). Trimming cost V 5 bases and J 8 bases; bases outside gene matches: 7. The CDR3 is 15 amino acids. The CDR3 nucleotides read TGTGCCAGCAGTGCACTCCGGGACAGGGATTCACCCCTCCACTTT. Translation: CASSALRDRDSPLHF.

The V gene is TRBV5-1, the J gene TRBJ2-1; tentatively, D is TRBD1 or TRBD2 (5 bases each). Germline CDR1 SGHRS, CDR2 YFSETQ. Deletions cut 4 bases from V and 5 bases from J, with 10 bases between. This CDR3 contains 13 residues. CDR3 amino acids: CASSIGTNNEQFF. The CDR3 coding sequence is TGCGCCAGCAGCATCGGGACCAACAATGAGCAGTTCTTC.

The genes are TRBV2 and TRBJ2-1; TRBD2 might be the D (6 bases). The V gene lost 1 base and the J gene lost 14 bases, with 12 bases spanning the gap. The CDR3 runs 12 residues. The germline gives CDR1 SNHLY, CDR2 FYNNEI. The CDR3 loop reads CASSEGLAKEFF. The CDR3 coding sequence is TGTGCCAGCAGTGAAGGGCTAGCGAAAGAGTTCTTC.

V and J are TRBV30 and TRBJ2-5; D is possibly TRBD1 (6 bases). Germline CDR1 GTSNPN, CDR2 SVGIG (reference sequence). The CDR3 has 14 residues. Trimming stripped 3 bases from V and 2 bases from J, with 13 bases between. This chain's CDR3 is CAWSRDNTQETQYF. Written as DNA, the CDR3 is TGTGCCTGGAGCCGGGACAATACACAAGAGACCCAGTACTTC.

The CDR3 is CASSDSFGALFEQYF. CDR3 DNA: TGTGCCAGCAGTGACTCTTTCGGGGCCCTTTTCGAGCAGTACTTC. The gene calls are TRBV2 and TRBJ2-7; D possibly matches TRBD1 or TRBD2 (5 bases each). Germline CDR1 is SNHLY and CDR2 is FYNNEI. The CDR3 is 15 amino acids. V was trimmed by 3 bases and J by 6 bases, leaving 18 bases between them.

The V call is TRBV6-1, the J call TRBJ2-2, with D possibly matching TRBD2 (6 bases). V shed 6 bases and J shed 5 bases, with 16 bases lying between them. The CDR3 runs 15 residues. Germline-derived CDR1 and CDR2 are MNHNS and SASEGT. The CDR3 nucleotides read TGTGCCAGCAGCCCCTCCGGGGGAGGAACCGGGGAGCTGTTTTTT. This codes for CASSPSGGGTGELFF.

The chain uses TRBV15 and TRBJ2-7; D perhaps matches TRBD2 (6 bases). Germline assignment: CDR1 LNHNV and CDR2 YYDKDF (reference sequence). This CDR3 has 14 amino acids. Trimming left V 2 bases short and J 4 bases short, with 12 bases between. The CDR3 loop reads CATSRTGLPYEQYF. The CDR3 nucleotides are TGTGCCACCAGCAGAACCGGACTACCTTACGAGCAGTACTTC.

The chain recombines TRBV9 with TRBJ2-3; possible D gene TRBD2, 6 bases. The germline V gene has CDR1 SGDLS and CDR2 YYNGEE. The CDR3 extends over 15 amino acids. V shed 4 bases and J shed 0 bases, with 12 bases lying between them. This chain's CDR3 is CASSLRGLSTDTQYF. The CDR3 nucleotides read TGTGCCAGCAGCCTTCGGGGACTTAGCACAGATACGCAGTATTTT. The full variable domain, completed using reference TRBV9 and TRBJ2-3, is DSGVTQTPKHLITATGQRVTLRCSPRSGDLSVYWYQQSLDQGLQFLIQYYNGEERAKGNILERFSAQQFPDLHSELNLSSLELGDSALYFCASSLRGLSTDTQYFGPGTRLTVL.